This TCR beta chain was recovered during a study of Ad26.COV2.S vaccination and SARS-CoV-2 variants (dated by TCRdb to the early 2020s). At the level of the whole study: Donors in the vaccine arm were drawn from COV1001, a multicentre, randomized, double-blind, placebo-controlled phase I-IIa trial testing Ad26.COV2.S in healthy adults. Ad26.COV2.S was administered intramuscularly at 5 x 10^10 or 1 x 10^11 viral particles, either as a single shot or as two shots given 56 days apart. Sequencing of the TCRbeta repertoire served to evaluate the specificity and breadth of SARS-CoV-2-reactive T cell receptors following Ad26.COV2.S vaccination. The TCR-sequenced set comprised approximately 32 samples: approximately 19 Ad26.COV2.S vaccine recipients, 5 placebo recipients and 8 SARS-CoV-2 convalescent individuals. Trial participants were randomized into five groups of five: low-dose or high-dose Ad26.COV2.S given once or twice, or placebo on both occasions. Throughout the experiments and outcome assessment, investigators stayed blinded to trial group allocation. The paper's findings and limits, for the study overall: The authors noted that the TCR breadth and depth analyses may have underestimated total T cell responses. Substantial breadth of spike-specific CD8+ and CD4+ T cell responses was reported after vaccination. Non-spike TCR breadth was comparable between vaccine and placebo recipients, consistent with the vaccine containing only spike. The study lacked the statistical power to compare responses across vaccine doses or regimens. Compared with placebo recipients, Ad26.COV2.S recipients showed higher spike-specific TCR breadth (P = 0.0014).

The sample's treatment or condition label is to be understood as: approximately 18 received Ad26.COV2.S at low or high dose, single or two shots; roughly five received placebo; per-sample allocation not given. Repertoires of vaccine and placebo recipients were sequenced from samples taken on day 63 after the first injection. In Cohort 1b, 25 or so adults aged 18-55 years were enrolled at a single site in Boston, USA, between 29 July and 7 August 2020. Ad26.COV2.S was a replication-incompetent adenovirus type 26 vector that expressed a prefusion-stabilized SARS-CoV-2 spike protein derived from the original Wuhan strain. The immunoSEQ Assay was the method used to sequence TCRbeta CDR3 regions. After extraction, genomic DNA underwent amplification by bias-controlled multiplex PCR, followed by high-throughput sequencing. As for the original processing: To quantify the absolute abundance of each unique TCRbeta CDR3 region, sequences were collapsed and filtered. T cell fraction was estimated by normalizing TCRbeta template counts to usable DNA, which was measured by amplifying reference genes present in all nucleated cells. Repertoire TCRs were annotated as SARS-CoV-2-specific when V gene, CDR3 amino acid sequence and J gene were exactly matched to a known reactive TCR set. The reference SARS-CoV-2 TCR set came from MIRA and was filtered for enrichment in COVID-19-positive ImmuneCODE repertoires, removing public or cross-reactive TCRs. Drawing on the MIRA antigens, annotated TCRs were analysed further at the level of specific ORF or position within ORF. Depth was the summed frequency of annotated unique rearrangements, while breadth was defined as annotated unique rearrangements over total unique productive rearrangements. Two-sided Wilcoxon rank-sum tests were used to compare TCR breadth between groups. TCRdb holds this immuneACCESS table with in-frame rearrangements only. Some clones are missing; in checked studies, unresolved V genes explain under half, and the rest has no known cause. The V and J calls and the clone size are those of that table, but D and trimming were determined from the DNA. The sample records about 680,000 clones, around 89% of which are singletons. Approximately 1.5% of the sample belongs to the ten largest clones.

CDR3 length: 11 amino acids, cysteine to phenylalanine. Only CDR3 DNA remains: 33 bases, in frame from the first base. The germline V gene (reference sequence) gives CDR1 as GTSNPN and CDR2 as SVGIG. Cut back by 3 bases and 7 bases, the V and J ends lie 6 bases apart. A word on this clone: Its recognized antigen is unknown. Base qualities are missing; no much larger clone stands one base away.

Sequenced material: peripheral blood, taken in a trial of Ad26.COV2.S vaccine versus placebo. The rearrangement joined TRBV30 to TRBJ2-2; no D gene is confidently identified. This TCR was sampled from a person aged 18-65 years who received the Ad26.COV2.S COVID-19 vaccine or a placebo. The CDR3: CAWSAYGELFF. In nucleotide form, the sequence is TGTGCCTGGAGCGCCTACGGGGAGCTGTTTTTT.